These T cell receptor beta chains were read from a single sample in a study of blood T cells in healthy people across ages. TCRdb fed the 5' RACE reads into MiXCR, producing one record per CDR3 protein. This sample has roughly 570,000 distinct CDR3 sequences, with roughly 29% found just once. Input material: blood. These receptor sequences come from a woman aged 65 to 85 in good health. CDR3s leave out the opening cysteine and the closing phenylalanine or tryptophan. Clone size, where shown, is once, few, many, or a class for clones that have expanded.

CDR3 protein: ASSGRATDTGELF
clone size: few
J gene: TRBJ2-2
V gene: TRBV3-1

CDR3 protein: ASSLDLDSISYEQY
clone size: .
J gene: .
V gene: TRBV5-1

CDR3 protein: ASSTMRNRASPLH
clone size: .
J gene: TRBJ1-6
V gene: TRBV2

CDR3 protein: ASSFGSGKGQPQH
clone size: few
J gene: TRBJ1-5
V gene: TRBV5-1

CDR3 protein: ASSFKGEDIQY
clone size: many
J gene: TRBJ2-4
V gene: TRBV7-2

CDR3 protein: ASSLEGGQF
clone size: .
J gene: TRBJ2-1
V gene: TRBV12-3/TRBV12-4

CDR3 protein: ASKRDLTYGQY
clone size: .
J gene: TRBJ2-7
V gene: TRBV6-6

CDR3 protein: ASLGPTSEDTEAF
clone size: .
J gene: TRBJ1-1
V gene: TRBV5-1

CDR3 protein: ASSTPIGVVYEQY
clone size: few
J gene: TRBJ2-7
V gene: TRBV21-1

CDR3 protein: ASSQGLAGEYTEAF
clone size: .
J gene: TRBJ1-1
V gene: TRBV4-3

CDR3 protein: ASSEATRKETQY
clone size: .
J gene: .
V gene: TRBV2

CDR3 protein: ASSALDSNQPQH
clone size: few
J gene: TRBJ1-5
V gene: TRBV18

CDR3 protein: SASGAGEKLF
clone size: .
J gene: TRBJ1-4
V gene: TRBV20-1

CDR3 protein: ASRPQGDGKTQY
clone size: few
J gene: TRBJ2-5
V gene: TRBV6-2/TRBV6-3

CDR3 protein: ASSARPVSGEISQY
clone size: .
J gene: TRBJ2-3
V gene: TRBV7-2

CDR3 protein: SVEVDPGGTEAF
clone size: .
J gene: TRBJ1-1
V gene: TRBV29-1

CDR3 protein: ASSKTGELPHNEQF
clone size: once
J gene: .
V gene: TRBV21-1

CDR3 protein: ASTRAMGRQPQH
clone size: few
J gene: TRBJ1-5
V gene: TRBV7-2

CDR3 protein: ASSRGNTIY
clone size: few
J gene: TRBJ1-3
V gene: TRBV4-2

CDR3 protein: ASSPGAALVEPQH
clone size: few
J gene: TRBJ1-5
V gene: TRBV7-9

CDR3 protein: ASSLGFAEKLF
clone size: .
J gene: TRBJ1-4
V gene: TRBV7-2

CDR3 protein: ASSAKTDPRNTEAF
clone size: .
J gene: TRBJ1-1
V gene: TRBV9

CDR3 protein: ATSDRKNTGELF
clone size: .
J gene: TRBJ2-2
V gene: TRBV24-1

CDR3 protein: ASSSRQGPNYGYT
clone size: .
J gene: TRBJ1-2
V gene: TRBV6-5

CDR3 protein: SAPPAAQSGYT
clone size: few
J gene: TRBJ1-2
V gene: TRBV20-1

CDR3 protein: ASSLDGSGTNEQF
clone size: few
J gene: TRBJ2-1
V gene: TRBV7-9

CDR3 protein: ASGQGHLGDTQY
clone size: .
J gene: TRBJ2-3
V gene: TRBV18

CDR3 protein: ASSYPAAEAF
clone size: .
J gene: TRBJ1-1
V gene: TRBV6-6

CDR3 protein: ASSKESGSYNEQF
clone size: many
J gene: TRBJ2-1
V gene: TRBV6-2/TRBV6-3

CDR3 protein: ASSQAEGQTYEQY
clone size: .
J gene: TRBJ2-7
V gene: TRBV4-1

CDR3 protein: ASSHGIMNTEAF
clone size: .
J gene: TRBJ1-1
V gene: TRBV4-3

CDR3 protein: AISGGQSYGYT
clone size: .
J gene: TRBJ1-2
V gene: TRBV10-3

CDR3 protein: ASSHAENTEAF
clone size: few
J gene: TRBJ1-1
V gene: TRBV3-1

CDR3 protein: ASSLAQGGGIGYT
clone size: .
J gene: TRBJ1-2
V gene: TRBV5-1

CDR3 protein: ASSQEPQGTGGYT
clone size: few
J gene: TRBJ1-2
V gene: TRBV4-2

CDR3 protein: ASSLTGSYGYT
clone size: many
J gene: TRBJ1-2
V gene: TRBV3-1

CDR3 protein: SGGDKRPEAF
clone size: many
J gene: TRBJ1-1
V gene: TRBV20-1

CDR3 protein: SARGNGGGGLAQY
clone size: few
J gene: TRBJ2-5
V gene: TRBV20-1

CDR3 protein: ASSENGGIAGAPDTQY
clone size: .
J gene: TRBJ2-3
V gene: TRBV7-3

CDR3 protein: ASSQVMGQGDEQY
clone size: few
J gene: TRBJ2-7
V gene: TRBV4-2

CDR3 protein: ASSNGVGTYEQY
clone size: few
J gene: TRBJ2-7
V gene: TRBV6-2/TRBV6-3

CDR3 protein: ASSPEQANYGYT
clone size: .
J gene: TRBJ1-2
V gene: TRBV7-2

CDR3 protein: ASNLPWGSLEQY
clone size: .
J gene: TRBJ2-7
V gene: TRBV5-1